This T cell receptor (beta chain) was sequenced during a study of cytomegalovirus exposure and HLA in healthy donors. This clone was seen only once. Its antigen is unidentified. Study observations and caveats: The authors enumerated roughly 160 TCR beta chains as linked to cytomegalovirus. The classifier reportedly diagnosed cytomegalovirus status with high specificity and sensitivity.

V shed 6 bases and J 5 bases; nucleotides not matched to a gene: 2. The CDR3 sequence is 14 residues long. Germline V gene sequence: CDR1 SNHLY, CDR2 FYNNEI. Sequencing was performed with immunoSEQ multiplex PCR; in TCRdb, only in-frame clones are kept and a portion is missing. The data contain 200,000 to 250,000 clones, about nine tenths of them seen just once; the ten biggest clones take up 1.5% to 2%. The TCR comes from a woman aged 18 to 35 in good health and CMV-seropositive. This chain connects TRBV2 to TRBJ2-5; TRBD2 matches 14 bases. Material for sequencing was PBMCs. The CDR3 sequence is CASRGTSGSETQYF. As DNA, the CDR3 is TGTGCCAGCAGGGGGACTAGCGGGAGTGAGACCCAGTACTTC.